The 14 T cell receptor beta chains in this list originate from one sample, sequenced in a study of T cells in tuberculosis. TCRdb's copy holds only in-frame clones and misses some; the assay was immunoSEQ multiplex PCR. The sample has roughly 35,000 clones; more than 85% are singletons. Sequencing was done on a sample of PBMCs. These receptors originate from a donor aged 10 to 29 with latent tuberculosis or without tuberculosis infection.

This clone was recorded once. This sequence joins TRBV11-1 and TRBJ2-7, with 8 bases lining up with TRBD1. The V gene's germline CDR1 is SGHAT and CDR2 FQDESV (reference sequence). The CDR3 contains 14 residues. V was pared by 7 bases and J by 2 bases, with 7 bases of the junction left unmatched. CDR3 residues: CASKTGQATYEQYF. CDR3 in DNA: TGTGCCAGCAAAACGGGACAGGCAACCTACGAGCAGTACTTC.

The chain links TRBV30 to TRBJ2-1; tentative D call: TRBD1 (7 bases). Germline V gene data show CDR1 as GTSNPN and CDR2 as SVGIG (reference sequence). This CDR3 region has 12 residues. Trimming stripped 4 bases from V and 5 bases from J, with 9 bases between. CDR3 residues: CAWTRGDNEQFF. CDR3 bases: TGTGCCTGGACCAGGGGGGACAATGAGCAGTTCTTC.

The rearrangement joins TRBV6-4 to TRBJ1-2; 9 bases map to TRBD1. CDR3 length: 12 residues. The V gene's germline CDR1 is MRHNA and CDR2 SNTAGT. Trimming cost V 6 bases and J 8 bases; bases outside gene matches: 4. In DNA, the CDR3 is TGTGCCAGCAGGGGACAGGGAGGCGGCTACACCTTC. Translated: CASRGQGGGYTF.

The chain is built from TRBV11-2 and TRBJ1-1; 8 bases map to TRBD1. V trimming: 1 base; J trimming: 5 bases; junction bases outside the gene matches: 6. This CDR3 contains 15 residues. Germline lookup yields CDR1 SGHAT and CDR2 FQNNGV. In DNA form, the CDR3 reads TGTGCCAGCAGCTTAGGGAGACAGGGGTTTACTGAAGCTTTCTTT. Translated, it gives CASSLGRQGFTEAFF.

The V call is TRBV10-2, the J call TRBJ2-3, with 9 positions matching TRBD1. Germline V gene sequence: CDR1 WSHSY, CDR2 SAAADI. The CDR3 is 13 amino acids. V was pared by 8 bases and J by 4 bases, with 4 bases of the junction left unmatched. Here the CDR3 DNA reads TGCGCCAGCGTGACAGGGGGTTCAGATACGCAGTATTTT. Its translation is CASVTGGSDTQYF.

The chain couples TRBV27 to TRBJ2-2, with a weak D call TRBD1 (5 bases). CDR3 size: 16 residues. V shed 8 bases and J shed 3 bases, with 19 bases lying between them. Germline V gene sequence: CDR1 MNHEY, CDR2 SMNVEV (reference sequence). CDR3 in amino acids: CASRSWTQEDTGELFF. The CDR3 bases are TGTGCCAGCCGCTCCTGGACACAAGAGGACACCGGGGAGCTGTTTTTT.

CDR3 bases: TGTGCCAGCAGCTTGTCCGGGAGAGGGCCAGATACGCAGTATTTT. Translated: CASSLSGRGPDTQYF. The chain carries TRBV11-2 and TRBJ2-3; D may be TRBD2 (6 bases). Germline lookup yields CDR1 SGHAT and CDR2 FQNNGV. Trimming pared 3 bases from V and 4 bases from J, leaving 14 bases between. CDR3 length: 15 amino acids.

This clone was recorded once. The CDR3 DNA reads as TGTGCCAGCAGTTTATATGGGACAGCCAATTCACCCCTCCACTTT. Amino acids: CASSLYGTANSPLHF. The chain combines TRBV27 with TRBJ1-6; 7 nucleotides line up with TRBD1. Germline CDR1 is MNHEY and CDR2 is SMNVEV (reference sequence). This CDR3 is 15 amino acids long. The V gene end was trimmed by 1 base and the J gene end by 7 bases; junction bases not matched to a gene: 4.

The J gene is TRBJ1-1, the V gene TRBV19; TRBD1 matches at 9 bases. V was pared by 9 bases and J by 5 bases, with 16 bases of the junction left unmatched. CDR1 and CDR2 from the germline V gene are LNHDA and SQIVND (reference sequence). The CDR3 extends over 16 amino acids. CDR3 sequence reads: CASEIRTGEIRTEAFF. The CDR3 coding sequence is TGTGCCAGCGAAATTCGGACAGGGGAGATCCGGACTGAAGCTTTCTTT.

The chain uses TRBV4-3 and TRBJ2-3; D uncertain. The CDR3 length is 14 residues. CDR1 LGHNA and CDR2 YSLEER come from the germline V gene. The germline V and J ends were trimmed by 4 bases and 0 bases, with 8 bases remaining between them. CDR3 nucleotides: TGCGCCAGCAGCCGCCGCGTCAGCACAGATACGCAGTATTTT. This translates into CASSRRVSTDTQYF.

The chain recombines TRBV29-1 with TRBJ1-2; D is unresolved. Trimming removed 5 bases at V and 4 bases at J, with 11 bases between. The CDR3 spans 12 residues. Germline CDR1 reads SQVTM; CDR2 reads ANQGSEA. CDR3 nucleotides: TGCAGCGTTCCCTTACCAGTCTATGGCTACACCTTC. Translated: CSVPLPVYGYTF.

The gene calls are TRBV5-1 and TRBJ2-5; 11 nucleotides match TRBD2. V was pared by 1 base and J by 2 bases, with 1 base of the junction left unmatched. Per the germline V gene, CDR1 is SGHRS and CDR2 is YFSETQ. This CDR3 spans 15 amino acids. CDR3 loop: CASSLLAGGQETQYF. Written as DNA, the CDR3 is TGCGCCAGCAGCTTGCTAGCGGGGGGACAAGAGACCCAGTACTTC.

This clone was seen only once. The rearrangement joins TRBV5-4 to TRBJ2-3; TRBD2 agrees at 10 bases. Germline V lookup: CDR1 SGHNT, CDR2 YYREEE (reference sequence). V was clipped by 0 bases and J by 2 bases; unmatched bases: 6. The CDR3 covers 17 residues. CDR3 in DNA: TGTGCCAGCAGCTTGGACCAGCGGGGGGGCAACACAGATACGCAGTATTTT. Translating it yields CASSLDQRGGNTDTQYF.

This clone was observed a few times. V and J are TRBV9 and TRBJ2-1; D uncertain. This CDR3 comprises 13 residues. V gave up 1 base and J gave up 2 bases, with 4 bases separating them. Germline loops: CDR1 SGDLS, CDR2 YYNGEE. The CDR3 here is CASSVFTYNEQFF. The CDR3 DNA follows: TGTGCCAGCAGCGTATTCACCTACAATGAGCAGTTCTTC.